This T cell receptor (beta chain) is drawn from a study of beta chain features in type 1 diabetes. Overall study context: Patients and healthy donors were similar in age, gender and cell yields. All samples yielded over 95,000,000 examined sorted cells.

Study conclusions and caveats: Healthy donors had naive, central memory and Treg TCRB repertoires that appeared less similar than those seen among patients. Patients with type 1 diabetes carried fewer insertions and had more deletions at their VDJ junctions.

The isolated RNA, all of it, was reverse transcribed, so expressed TCRB transcripts were what got sequenced. Produced via immunoSEQ multiplex PCR; TCRdb's table is partial and in-frame only. The table lists over 100,000 clones, 30% to 40% of them singletons, with less than 0.08% in the top ten. Only a few counts were recorded for this clone. Antigen: not known. V dropped 5 bases and J dropped 4 bases, with 16 bases sitting between them. Germline CDR1 and CDR2: SGHTA and FQGNSA. The CDR3 contains 15 residues. The receptor's source is a woman under 30 in good health. The specimen sequenced was stem cell memory CD4+ T cells from blood. The chain recombines TRBV7-2 with TRBJ2-3; D ambiguous. The CDR3 sequence: CASSAYSLRPDTQYF. The CDR3 DNA is TGTGCCAGCAGCGCCTACAGTTTAAGACCAGATACGCAGTATTTT.